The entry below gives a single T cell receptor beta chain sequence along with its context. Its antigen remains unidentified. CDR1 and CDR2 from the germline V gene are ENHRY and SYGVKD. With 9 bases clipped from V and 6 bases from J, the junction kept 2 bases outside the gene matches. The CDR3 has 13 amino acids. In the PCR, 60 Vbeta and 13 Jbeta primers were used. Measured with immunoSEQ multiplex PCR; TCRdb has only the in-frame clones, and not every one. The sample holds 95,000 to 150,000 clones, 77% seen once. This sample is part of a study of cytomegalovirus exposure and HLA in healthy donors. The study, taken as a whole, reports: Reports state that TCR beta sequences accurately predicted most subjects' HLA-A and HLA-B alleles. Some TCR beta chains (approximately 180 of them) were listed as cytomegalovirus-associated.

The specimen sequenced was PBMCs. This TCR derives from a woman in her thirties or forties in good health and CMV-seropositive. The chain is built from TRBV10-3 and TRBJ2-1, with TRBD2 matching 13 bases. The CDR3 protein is CAIRTSGSNEQFF. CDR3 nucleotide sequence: TGTGCCATTCGGACTAGCGGGAGCAATGAGCAGTTCTTC.